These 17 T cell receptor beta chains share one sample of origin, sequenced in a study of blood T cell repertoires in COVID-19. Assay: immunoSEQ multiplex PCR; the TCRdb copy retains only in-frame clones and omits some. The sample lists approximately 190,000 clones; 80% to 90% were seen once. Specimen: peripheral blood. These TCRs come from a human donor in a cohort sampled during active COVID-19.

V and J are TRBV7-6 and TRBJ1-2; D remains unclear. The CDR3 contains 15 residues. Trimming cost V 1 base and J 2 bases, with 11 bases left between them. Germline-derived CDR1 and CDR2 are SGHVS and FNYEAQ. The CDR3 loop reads CASSLDPGLNYGYTF. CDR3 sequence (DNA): TGTGCCAGCAGCTTAGACCCTGGACTCAACTATGGCTACACCTTC.

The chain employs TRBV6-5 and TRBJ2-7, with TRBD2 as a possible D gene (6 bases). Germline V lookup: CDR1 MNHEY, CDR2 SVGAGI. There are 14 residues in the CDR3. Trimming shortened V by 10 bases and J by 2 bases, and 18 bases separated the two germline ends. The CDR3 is CATPPGDTPYEQYV. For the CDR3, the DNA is TGTGCCACCCCCCCGGGGGATACCCCCTACGAGCAGTACGTC.

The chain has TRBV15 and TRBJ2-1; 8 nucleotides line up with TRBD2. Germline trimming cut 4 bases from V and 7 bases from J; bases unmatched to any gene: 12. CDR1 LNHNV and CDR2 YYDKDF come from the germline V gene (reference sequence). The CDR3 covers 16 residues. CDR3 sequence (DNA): TGTGCCACCAGCATGAGATCGGGGGGGGCTGGGAATGAGCAGTTCTTC. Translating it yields CATSMRSGGAGNEQFF.

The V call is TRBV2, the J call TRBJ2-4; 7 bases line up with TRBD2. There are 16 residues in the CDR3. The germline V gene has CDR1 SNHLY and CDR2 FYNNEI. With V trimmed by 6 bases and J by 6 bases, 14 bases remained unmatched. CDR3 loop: CASRDGWPGGVNIQYF. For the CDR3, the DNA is TGTGCCAGCAGGGACGGGTGGCCTGGGGGGGTAAACATTCAGTACTTC.

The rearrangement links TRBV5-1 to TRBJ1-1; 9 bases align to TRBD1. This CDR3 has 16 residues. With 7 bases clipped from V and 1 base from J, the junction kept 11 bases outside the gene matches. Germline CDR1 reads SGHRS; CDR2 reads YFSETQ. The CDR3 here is CASAITGGSGNTEAFF. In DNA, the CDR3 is TGCGCCAGCGCGATAACAGGGGGCTCGGGGAACACTGAAGCTTTCTTT.

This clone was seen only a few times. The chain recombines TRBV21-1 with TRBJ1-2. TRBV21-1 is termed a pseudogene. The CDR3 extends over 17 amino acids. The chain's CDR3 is CASSKERGYCRYYGYTF. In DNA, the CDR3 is TGTGCCAGCAGCAAAGAAAGAGGGTACTGTAGGTACTATGGCTACACCTTC.

CDR3 amino acids: CASSFRTGNSPLHF. The CDR3 nucleotides read TGTGCCAGCAGCTTCAGGACAGGAAATTCACCCCTCCACTTT. The V gene is TRBV11-2, the J gene TRBJ1-6; TRBD1 matches 7 bases. Looked up from germline, CDR1 is SGHAT and CDR2 is FQNNGV. The V and J ends lost 3 bases and 7 bases, in that order; junction bases with no gene match: 3. The CDR3 covers 14 residues.

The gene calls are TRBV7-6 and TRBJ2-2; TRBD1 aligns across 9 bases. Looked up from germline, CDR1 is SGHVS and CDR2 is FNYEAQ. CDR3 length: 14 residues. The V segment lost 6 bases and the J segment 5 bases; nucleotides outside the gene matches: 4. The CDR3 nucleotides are TGTGCCAGCAGGAAGACAGGGGGAACCGGGGAGCTGTTTTTT. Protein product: CASRKTGGTGELFF.

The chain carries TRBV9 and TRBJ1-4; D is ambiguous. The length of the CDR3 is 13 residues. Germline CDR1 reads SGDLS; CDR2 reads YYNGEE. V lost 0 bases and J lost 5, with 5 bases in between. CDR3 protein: CASSVDTNEKLFF. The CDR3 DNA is TGTGCCAGCAGCGTAGACACCAATGAAAAACTGTTTTTT.

CDR3: CASSQGSGRSNEQFF. DNA for the CDR3: TGTGCCAGCAGCCAAGGGAGCGGGAGATCCAATGAGCAGTTCTTC. The J gene is TRBJ2-1, the V gene TRBV14; 8 positions agree with TRBD2. Germline V gives CDR1 SGHDN, CDR2 FVKESK. This CDR3 spans 15 amino acids. With V trimmed by 1 base and J by 6 bases, 5 bases remained unmatched. The complete variable domain, with remaining parts taken from reference TRBV14 and TRBJ2-1, reads EAGVTQFPSHSVIEKGQTVTLRCDPISGHDNLYWYRRVMGKEIKFLLHFVKESKQDESGMPNNRFLAERTGGTYSTLKVQPAELEDSGVYFCASSQGSGRSNEQFFGPGTRLTVL.

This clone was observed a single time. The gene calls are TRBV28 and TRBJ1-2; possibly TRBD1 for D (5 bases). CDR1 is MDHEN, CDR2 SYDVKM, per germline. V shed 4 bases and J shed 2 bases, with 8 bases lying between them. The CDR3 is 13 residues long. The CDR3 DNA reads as TGTGCCAGCAGTTGGGGCACGAACTATGGCTACACCTTC. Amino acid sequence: CASSWGTNYGYTF.

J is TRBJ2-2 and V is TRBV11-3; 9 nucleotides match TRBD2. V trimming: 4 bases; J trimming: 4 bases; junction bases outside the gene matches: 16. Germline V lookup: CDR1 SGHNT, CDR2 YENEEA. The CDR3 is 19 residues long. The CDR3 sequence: CASSYTIRSGGLITGELFF. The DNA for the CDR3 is TGTGCCAGCAGCTACACAATACGGAGCGGGGGGTTAATCACCGGGGAGCTGTTTTTT.

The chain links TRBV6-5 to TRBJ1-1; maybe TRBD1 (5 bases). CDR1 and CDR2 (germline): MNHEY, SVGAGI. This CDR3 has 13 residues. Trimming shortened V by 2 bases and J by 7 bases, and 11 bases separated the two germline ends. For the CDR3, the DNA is TGTGCCAGCAGTTACGCGGGGGGTATTGAAGCTTTCTTT. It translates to CASSYAGGIEAFF.

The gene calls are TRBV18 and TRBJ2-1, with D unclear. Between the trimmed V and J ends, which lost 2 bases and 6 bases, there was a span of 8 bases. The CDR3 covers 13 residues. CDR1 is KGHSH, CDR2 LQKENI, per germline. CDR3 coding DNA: TGTGCCAGCTCACCAGGCACCCCCAATGAGCAGTTCTTC. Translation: CASSPGTPNEQFF.

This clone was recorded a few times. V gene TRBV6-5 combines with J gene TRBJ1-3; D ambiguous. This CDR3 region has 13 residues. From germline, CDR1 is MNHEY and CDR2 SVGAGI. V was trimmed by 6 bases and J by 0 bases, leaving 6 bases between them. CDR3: CASRWSSGNTIYF. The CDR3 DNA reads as TGTGCCAGCAGGTGGAGCTCTGGAAACACCATATATTTT.

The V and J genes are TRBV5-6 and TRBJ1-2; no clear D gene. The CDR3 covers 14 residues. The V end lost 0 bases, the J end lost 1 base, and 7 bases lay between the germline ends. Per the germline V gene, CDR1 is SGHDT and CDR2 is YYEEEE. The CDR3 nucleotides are TGTGCCAGCAGCTTGGGCCAGGATAACTATGGCTACACCTTC. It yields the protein CASSLGQDNYGYTF.

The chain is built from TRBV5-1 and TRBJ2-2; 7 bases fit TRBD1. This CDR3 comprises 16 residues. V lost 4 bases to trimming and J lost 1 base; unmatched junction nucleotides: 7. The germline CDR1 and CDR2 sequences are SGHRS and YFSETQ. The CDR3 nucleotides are TGCGCCAGCAGCCTCGGGACAGAGCTGAACACCGGGGAGCTGTTTTTT. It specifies CASSLGTELNTGELFF. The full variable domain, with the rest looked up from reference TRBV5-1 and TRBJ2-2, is KAGVTQTPRYLIKTRGQQVTLSCSPISGHRSVSWYQQTPGQGLQFLFEYFSETQRNKGNFPGRFSGRQFSNSRSEMNVSTLELGDSALYLCASSLGTELNTGELFFGEGSRLTVL.